This T cell receptor beta chain originates from a study of preoperative IRX-2 immunotherapy in early breast cancer. Germline-derived CDR1 and CDR2 are MDHEN and SYDVKM. This CDR3 has 13 residues. V shed 5 bases and J shed 4 bases, with 11 bases lying between them. The method was immunoSEQ multiplex PCR; TCRdb's version includes in-frame clones alone and lacks a portion of them. The repertoire includes tens of thousands of clones, around 79% of them detected once, and less than 7% sits in the top ten. Treatment noted: preoperative locoregional IRX-2 cytokine immunotherapy. Samples came from a phase Ib trial of preoperative locoregional IRX-2 cytokine immunotherapy.

The material was lymph node tissue, obtained after IRX-2 immunotherapy. The gene calls are TRBV28 and TRBJ2-5; D remains ambiguous. The source of this sequence is a human donor with breast cancer. The CDR3 DNA follows: TGTGCCAGCAGTCTTCCGGAGAGAGAGACCCAGTACTTC. It translates to CASSLPERETQYF. The full variable domain, with the rest looked up from reference TRBV28 and TRBJ2-5, is DVKVTQSSRYLVKRTGEKVFLECVQDMDHENMFWYRQDPGLGLRLIYFSYDVKMKEKGDIPEGYSVSREKKERFSLILESASTNQTSMYLCASSLPERETQYFGPGTRLLVL.